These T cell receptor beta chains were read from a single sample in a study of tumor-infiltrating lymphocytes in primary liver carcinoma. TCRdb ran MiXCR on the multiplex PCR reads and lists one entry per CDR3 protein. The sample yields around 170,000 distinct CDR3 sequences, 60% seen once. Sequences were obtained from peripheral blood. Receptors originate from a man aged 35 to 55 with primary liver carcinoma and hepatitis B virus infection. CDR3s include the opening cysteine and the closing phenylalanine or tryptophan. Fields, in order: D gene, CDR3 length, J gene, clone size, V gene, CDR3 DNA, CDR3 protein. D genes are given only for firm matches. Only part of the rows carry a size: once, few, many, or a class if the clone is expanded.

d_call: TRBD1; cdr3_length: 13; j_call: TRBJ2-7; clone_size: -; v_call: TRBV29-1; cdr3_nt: TGCAGCGTTGGATACAGGGGGCGCGACGAGCAGTACTTC; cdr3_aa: CSVGYRGRDEQYF
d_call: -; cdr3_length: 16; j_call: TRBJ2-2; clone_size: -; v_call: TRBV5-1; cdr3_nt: TGCGCCAGCGGCTTGAAGGGGGGGACGAACACCGGGGAGCTGTTTTTT; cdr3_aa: CASGLKGGTNTGELFF
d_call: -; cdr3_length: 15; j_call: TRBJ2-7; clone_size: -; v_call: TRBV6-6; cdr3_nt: TGTGCCAGCAGTTATGACTCGACCTTTACCTACGAGCAGTACTTC; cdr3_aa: CASSYDSTFTYEQYF
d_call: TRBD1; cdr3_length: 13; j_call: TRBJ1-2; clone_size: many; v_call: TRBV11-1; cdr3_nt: TGTGCCAGCAGCGAGACAGGGGGCTATGGCTACACCTTC; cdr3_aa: CASSETGGYGYTF
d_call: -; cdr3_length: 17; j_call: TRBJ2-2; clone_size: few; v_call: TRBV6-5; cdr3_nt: TGTGCCAGCAGTTCCCGACGGAGAACCGCGAACACCGGGGAGCTGTTTTTT; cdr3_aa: CASSSRRRTANTGELFF
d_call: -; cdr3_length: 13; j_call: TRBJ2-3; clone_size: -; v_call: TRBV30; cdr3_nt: TGTGCCCAAGCTAAGGGCTTAAGAGATACGCAGTATTTT; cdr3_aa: CAQAKGLRDTQYF
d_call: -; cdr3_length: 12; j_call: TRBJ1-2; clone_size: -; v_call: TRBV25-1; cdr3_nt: TGTGCCAGCACGGGGGAAGACTATGGCTACACCTTC; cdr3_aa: CASTGEDYGYTF
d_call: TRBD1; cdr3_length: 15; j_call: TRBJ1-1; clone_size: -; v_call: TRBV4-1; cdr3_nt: TGCGCCAGCACGAGACAGGGAGGCATGAGAACTGAAGCTTTCTTT; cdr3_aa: CASTRQGGMRTEAFF
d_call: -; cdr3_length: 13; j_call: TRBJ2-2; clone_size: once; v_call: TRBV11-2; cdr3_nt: -; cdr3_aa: CASSQGAPGSCFF
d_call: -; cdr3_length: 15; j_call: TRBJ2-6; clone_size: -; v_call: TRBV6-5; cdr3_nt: TGTGCTATCAGTCCTACCCGCTCTGGGGCCAACGTCCTGACTTTC; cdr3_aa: CAISPTRSGANVLTF
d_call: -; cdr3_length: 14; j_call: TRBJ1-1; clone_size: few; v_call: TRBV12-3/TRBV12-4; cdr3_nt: TGTGCCAGCAGATCCAGGGGAATAGGCACTGAAGCTTTCTTT; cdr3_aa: CASRSRGIGTEAFF
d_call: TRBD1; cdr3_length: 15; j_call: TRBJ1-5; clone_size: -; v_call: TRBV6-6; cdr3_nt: TGTGCCAGCAGTTACCTCGGACAGGGAAATCAGCCCCAGCATTTT; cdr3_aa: CASSYLGQGNQPQHF
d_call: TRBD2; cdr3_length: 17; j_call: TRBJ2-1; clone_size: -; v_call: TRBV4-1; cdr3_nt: TGCGCCAGCAGCCAAAAGCCCCTAGCGGGAGGGTTCAATGAGCAGTTCTTC; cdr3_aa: CASSQKPLAGGFNEQFF
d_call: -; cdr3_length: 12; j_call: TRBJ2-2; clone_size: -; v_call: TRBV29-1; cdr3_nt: TGCATCGTTGGTAGGAAAACCGGGGAGCTGTTTTTT; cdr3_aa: CIVGRKTGELFF
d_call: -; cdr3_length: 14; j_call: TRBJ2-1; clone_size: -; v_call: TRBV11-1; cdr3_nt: TGTGCCAGCAGACGAAGGCAGGACGGCAATGAGCAGTTCTTC; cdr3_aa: CASRRRQDGNEQFF
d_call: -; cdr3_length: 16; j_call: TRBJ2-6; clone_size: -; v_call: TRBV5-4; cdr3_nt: TGTGCCAGCAGCTTGGATGGTACCTCTGGGGCCAACGTCCTGACTTTC; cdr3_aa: CASSLDGTSGANVLTF
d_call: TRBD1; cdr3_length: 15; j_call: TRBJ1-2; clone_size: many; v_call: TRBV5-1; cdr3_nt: TGCGCCAGCAGCTTGCAACACACAGGGGACTATGGCTACACCTTC; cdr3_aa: CASSLQHTGDYGYTF
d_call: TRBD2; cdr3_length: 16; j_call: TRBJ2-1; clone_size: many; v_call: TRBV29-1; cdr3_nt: TGCAGCGTCACCCCCGGGACTAGCGGGAGAACACGAGTCCCGTTCTTC; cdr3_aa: CSVTPGTSGRTRVPFF
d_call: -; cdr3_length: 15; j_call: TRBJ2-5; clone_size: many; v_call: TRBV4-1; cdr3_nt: TGCGCCAGCAGCCGAGAAGAGGACAGCCAAGAGACCCAGTACTTC; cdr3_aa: CASSREEDSQETQYF
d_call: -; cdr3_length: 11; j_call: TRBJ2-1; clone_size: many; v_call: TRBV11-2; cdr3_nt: TGTGCCAGCAGCCAATTAAATGAGCAGTTCTTC; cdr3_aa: CASSQLNEQFF
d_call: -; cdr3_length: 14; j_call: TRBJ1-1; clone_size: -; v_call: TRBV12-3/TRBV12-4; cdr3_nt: TGTGCCAATAGTCCCCAACAGGGTAGTACTGAAGCTTTCTTT; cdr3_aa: CANSPQQGSTEAFF
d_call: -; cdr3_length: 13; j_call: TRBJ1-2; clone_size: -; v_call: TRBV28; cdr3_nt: TGTGCCAGCAGACCAGGGATCCCCTATGGCTACACCTTC; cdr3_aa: CASRPGIPYGYTF
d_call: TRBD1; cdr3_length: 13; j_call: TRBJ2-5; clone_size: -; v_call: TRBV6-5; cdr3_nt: TGTGCCAGCAGGGTGGACAGGGGAGAGACCCAACACTTC; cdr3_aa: CASRVDRGETQHF
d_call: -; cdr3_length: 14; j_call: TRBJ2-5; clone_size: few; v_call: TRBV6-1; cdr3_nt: TGTGCCAGCAGCGAGATGCATAGCACGGAGACCCAGTACTTC; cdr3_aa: CASSEMHSTETQYF
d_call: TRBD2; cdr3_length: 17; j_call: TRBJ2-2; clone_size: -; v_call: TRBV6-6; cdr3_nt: TGTGCCAGCAGTCGGGTAGCGGGAAGGGAGAACACCGGGGAGCTGTCTTTT; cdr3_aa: CASSRVAGRENTGELSF
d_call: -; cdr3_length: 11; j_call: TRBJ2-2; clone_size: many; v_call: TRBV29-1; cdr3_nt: TGCAGCGTGGATGGGGCCGGGGAGCTGTTTTTT; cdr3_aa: CSVDGAGELFF
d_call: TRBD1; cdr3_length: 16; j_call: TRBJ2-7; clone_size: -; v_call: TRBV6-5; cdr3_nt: TGTGCCAGCAGTTACTCCGGGACAGGGGGATTTTACGAGCAGTACTTC; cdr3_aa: CASSYSGTGGFYEQYF
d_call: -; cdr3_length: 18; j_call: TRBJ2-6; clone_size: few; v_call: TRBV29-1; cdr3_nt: TGCAGCGTTGAAGAAGGGAGGAGGTCGTCATCAGGGGCCAACGTCCTGACTTTC; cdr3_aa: CSVEEGRRSSSGANVLTF
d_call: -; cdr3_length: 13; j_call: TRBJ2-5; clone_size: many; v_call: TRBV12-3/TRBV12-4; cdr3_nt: TGTGCCAGCAGTTTTTCTGGGGTGGAGACCCAGTACTTC; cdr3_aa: CASSFSGVETQYF
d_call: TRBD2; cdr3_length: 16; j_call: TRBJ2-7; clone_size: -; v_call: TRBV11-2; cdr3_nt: TGTGCCAGCAGCTTAGAAGGCGGGAGGTCTTTCTACGAGCAGTACTTC; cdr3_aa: CASSLEGGRSFYEQYF